This T cell receptor beta chain was recorded in a study of blood T cell repertoires in COVID-19. CDR3 size: 15 residues. V was pared by 5 bases and J by 5 bases, with 16 bases between. Germline V gives CDR1 MNHEY, CDR2 SMNVEV (reference sequence). The authors' processing: By means of reference gene primer amplification, nucleated cell counts were estimated. Assay used: immunoSEQ multiplex PCR; TCRdb lists only in-frame clones, some missing. V, J and clone size reflect that table, while D and trimming were determined from the DNA. The table lists 200,000 or so clones, roughly 88% of them singletons, with 2% to 2.5% in the top ten. Enrollees, about 18 to 89 years old, lived in around 23 US areas.

The rearrangement links TRBV27 to TRBJ2-1; TRBD1 might be the D (5 bases). The receptor was derived from a woman between 40 and 50 years old with acute COVID-19. Sequencing input: PBMCs or T cells enriched from blood (not recorded which). CDR3 amino acids: CASSTTWTSNNEQFF. CDR3 nucleotide sequence: TGTGCCAGCAGTACTACGTGGACATCGAACAATGAGCAGTTCTTC.